The source of this T cell receptor beta chain is a study of blood T cell repertoires in COVID-19. Whole-study context: COVID-19 samples, acute and convalescent, were from the United States, Italy and Spain. The analysed material was cDNA or gDNA that came from T cells, B-cell-depleted T cells, or PBMCs.

The authors' processing: The assay estimated nucleated cells by amplifying reference gene primers. The repertoire was sequenced with immunoSEQ multiplex PCR; TCRdb's copy has only in-frame clones and lacks some. That table furnishes V, J and clone size, whereas the DNA furnished D and trimming. The top ten clones hold around 11% of a sample with about 240,000 clones, around 86% of them seen once. In the case of this clone: One junction end does not reproduce the germline sequence, and a read error may be involved.

The CDR3 contains 13 residues. Germline lookup yields CDR1 WNHNN and CDR2 SYGVQD (reference sequence). The sample taken for sequencing was peripheral blood. The TCR was taken from a woman in her sixties or seventies with active or convalescent COVID-19. The gene calls are TRBV10-1 and TRBJ2-5, with 9 bases lining up with TRBD2. Here the CDR3 DNA reads TGCGCCAGCAGTGAGTCAGGGGCGGGAGGGCAGAACTTC. It yields the protein CASSESGAGGQNF.